This T cell receptor beta chain was identified in a study of cytomegalovirus exposure and HLA in healthy donors. V shed 1 base, J shed 5 bases, and the junction held 13 bases outside the gene matches. In germline, CDR1 is MGHRA, CDR2 YSYEKL. The CDR3 is 17 amino acids. In the PCR, 60 Vbeta and 13 Jbeta primers were used. Generated by immunoSEQ multiplex PCR, the TCRdb table keeps only in-frame clones and is missing some. The sample shows some 150,000 clones, about 80% of them seen only once. Sequenced: PBMCs. The gene calls are TRBV4-1 and TRBJ1-1; 7 bases map to TRBD1. The receptor's source is a young man in good health and CMV-seropositive. The CDR3 coding sequence is TGCGCCAGCAGCCAAGTCCTCCTCAGGGGGTCAAGGACTGAAGCTTTCTTT. Its protein product is CASSQVLLRGSRTEAFF.